The subject of this entry is one T cell receptor (beta chain). These data are taken from a study of blood T cell repertoires in COVID-19. Study-level information: Acute and convalescent COVID-19 specimens originated in the United States, Italy and Spain.

In the original analysis: Amplification from reference gene primers served as the basis for estimated nucleated cell counts. TCRdb keeps only in-frame clones here, not all; method: immunoSEQ multiplex PCR. V, J and clone size are those of that table, while D and trimming were read from the DNA. Among roughly 70,000 clones listed, under 95% were seen once. The CDR3 runs 14 residues. In germline, CDR1 is MDHEN, CDR2 SYDVKM. V lost 7 bases to trimming and J lost 0 bases, with 7 bases between them. The receptor comes from a human donor in a cohort sampled during active COVID-19. This chain uses TRBV28 with TRBJ1-6, with unresolved D. Sequenced sample: peripheral blood. For the CDR3, the DNA is TGTGCCAGCAACTTGAGCTCCTATAATTCACCCCTCCACTTT. Amino acid sequence: CASNLSSYNSPLHF.